A single sample gave rise to the 17 T cell receptor beta chains below, sequenced in a study of cytomegalovirus exposure and HLA in healthy donors. This PCR relied on a set of 60 Vbeta primers and 13 Jbeta primers. Here immunoSEQ multiplex PCR was the method, and the copy in TCRdb shows in-frame clones only, minus some. The sample shows 120,000 or so clones, approximately 10% of them seen only once. The material sequenced was PBMCs. Receptors originate from a woman aged 18-29 years in good health and CMV-seropositive.

This chain uses TRBV11-2 with TRBJ2-2, with TRBD2 identical over 7 bases. The CDR3 consists of 17 residues. CDR1 and CDR2 (germline): SGHAT, FQNNGV. J was trimmed by 7 bases and V by 5 bases; bases with no gene match: 16. CDR3 protein: CASSTTSGGGPGGELFF. The CDR3 DNA sequence: TGTGCCAGCAGCACCACCTCCGGGGGAGGGCCTGGCGGGGAGCTGTTTTTT.

The table lists this clone with a few counts. The chain uses TRBV28 and TRBJ1-1; D remains ambiguous. From germline, CDR1 is MDHEN and CDR2 SYDVKM. The V end lost 5 bases, the J end lost 7 bases, and 14 bases lay between the germline ends. The CDR3 runs to 13 residues. The CDR3 region is CASSGMPRYEAFF. The CDR3 nucleotides read TGTGCCAGCAGTGGCATGCCTAGGTATGAAGCTTTCTTT.

The rearrangement links TRBV29-1 to TRBJ2-7; 11 bases map to TRBD1. Germline V gives CDR1 SQVTM, CDR2 ANQGSEA. The V gene end was trimmed by 7 bases and the J gene end by 0 bases; junction bases not matched to a gene: 5. The length of the CDR3 is 14 residues. The CDR3 DNA sequence: TGCAGCGCCGCAGGGACAGGGGGCTCCTACGAGCAGTACTTC. Its translation: CSAAGTGGSYEQYF.

This clone was picked up a small number of times. V and J are TRBV14 and TRBJ1-5; no reliable D call. CDR3 length: 13 residues. Germline assignment: CDR1 SGHDN and CDR2 FVKESK. Trimming cost V 7 bases and J 9 bases, with 16 bases left between them. The CDR3 sequence: CASTREIIPPQHF. The CDR3 DNA sequence: TGTGCCAGCACGAGGGAGATCATCCCGCCCCAGCATTTT.

The chain is built from TRBV7-9 and TRBJ1-4, with 7 bases identical to TRBD1. Germline values: CDR1 SEHNR, CDR2 FQNEAQ (reference sequence). V was pared by 5 bases and J by 5 bases, with 5 bases of the junction left unmatched. CDR3 length: 14 residues. The CDR3 here is CASSPMTGNEKLFF. The CDR3 DNA sequence: TGTGCCAGCAGCCCTATGACAGGGAATGAAAAACTGTTTTTT.

This sequence joins TRBV30 and TRBJ2-7; D possibly corresponds to TRBD2 (7 bases). The CDR3 runs 16 residues. Between the trimmed V and J ends, which lost 2 bases and 5 bases, there was a span of 22 bases. Per germline, CDR1 GTSNPN and CDR2 SVGIG (reference sequence). The CDR3 sequence: CAWSFKRGRGNHEQYF. DNA for the CDR3: TGTGCCTGGAGTTTCAAAAGGGGGAGGGGAAACCACGAGCAGTACTTC.

This clone was counted once. The chain has TRBV7-3 and TRBJ2-1; D unresolved. Germline assignment: CDR1 SGHTA and CDR2 FQGTGA. The CDR3 is 14 residues long. Trimming shortened V by 4 bases and J by 0 bases, and 7 bases separated the two germline ends. CDR3 sequence (DNA): TGTGCCAGCAGCTCTAGTAACTCCTACAATGAGCAGTTCTTC. Its protein product is CASSSSNSYNEQFF.

The CDR3: CAWRTGKILGNTIYF. The CDR3 DNA follows: TGTGCCTGGAGAACAGGGAAGATATTGGGAAACACCATATATTTT. The chain employs TRBV30 and TRBJ1-3; D may be TRBD1 (6 bases). The length of the CDR3 is 15 residues. Trimming shortened V by 3 bases and J by 4 bases, and 16 bases separated the two germline ends. Germline V gene lookup returns CDR1 GTSNPN and CDR2 SVGIG (reference sequence).

V is TRBV5-1 and J is TRBJ1-2, with D tentatively TRBD1 (5 bases). The germline V gene encodes CDR1 SGHRS and CDR2 YFSETQ. This CDR3 region has 14 residues. Trimming removed 0 bases at V and 5 bases at J, with 11 bases between. In DNA, the CDR3 is TGCGCCAGCAGCTTGGAGGCAGGGCGGTATGGCTACACCTTC. It yields the protein CASSLEAGRYGYTF.

This clone was seen only a few times. The gene calls are TRBV28 and TRBJ1-2; 8 bases align to TRBD1. Trimming removed 1 base from V and 0 bases from J; junction bases left unmatched: 4. This CDR3 is 16 amino acids long. The germline CDR1 and CDR2 sequences are MDHEN and SYDVKM. CDR3 sequence: CASSLYQGATNYGYTF. The DNA of the CDR3 is TGTGCCAGCAGTTTATATCAGGGGGCCACTAACTATGGCTACACCTTC.

The chain has TRBV28 and TRBJ2-1; TRBD2 might be the D (7 bases). Germline assignment: CDR1 MDHEN and CDR2 SYDVKM. The CDR3 extends over 13 amino acids. Trimming removed 5 bases at V and 15 bases at J, with 20 bases between. CDR3 sequence: CASSPGGGGVLFF. CDR3 coding DNA: TGTGCCAGCAGTCCCGGGGGCGGGGGAGTTTTGTTCTTC.

This clone was found a few times. The V and J genes are TRBV7-9 and TRBJ2-3; tentative D call: TRBD2 (6 bases). This CDR3 is 15 amino acids long. Germline lookup yields CDR1 SEHNR and CDR2 FQNEAQ (reference sequence). V was trimmed by 6 bases and J by 1 base, leaving 14 bases between them. The CDR3 protein is CASRHPPGGTDTQYF. CDR3 in DNA: TGTGCCAGCAGACATCCGCCGGGGGGCACAGATACGCAGTATTTT.

The chain has TRBV11-3 and TRBJ2-2; possible D gene TRBD2, 5 bases. Trimming cost V 4 bases and J 0 bases, with 6 bases left between them. This CDR3 has 14 residues. CDR1 and CDR2 (germline): SGHNT, YENEEA. CDR3 sequence: CASSWRANTGELFF. The CDR3 DNA reads TGTGCCAGCAGCTGGCGGGCGAACACCGGGGAGCTGTTTTTT.

This clone occurred a few times. The chain is built from TRBV30 and TRBJ2-5, with TRBD2 matching 7 bases. Germline-derived CDR1 and CDR2 are GTSNPN and SVGIG (reference sequence). J lost 2 bases, V lost 4 bases, and 1 base had no gene match. There are 12 residues in the CDR3. CDR3 region: CAWTSGQETQYF. The CDR3 DNA is TGTGCCTGGACTAGCGGTCAAGAGACCCAGTACTTC.

This clone was seen a few times. This sequence joins TRBV6-5 and TRBJ2-1, with a possible D match to TRBD2 (6 bases). The V gene's germline CDR1 is MNHEY and CDR2 SVGAGI. The CDR3 sequence is 15 residues long. Trimming removed 5 bases at V and 5 bases at J, with 16 bases between. The CDR3 coding sequence is TGTGCCAGCAGTGCCCAGACTAGGGCGAACAATGAGCAGTTCTTC. Residues: CASSAQTRANNEQFF.

This clone has a handful of counts. CDR3 coding DNA: TGCAGCGTCTCTCCTAGCGGGGGAGCCTACGAGCAGTACTTC. Its protein is CSVSPSGGAYEQYF. This rearrangement joins TRBV29-1 to TRBJ2-7; 10 bases fit TRBD2. V lost 6 bases, J lost 2 bases, and 7 bases stayed unmatched. The CDR3 spans 14 residues. From germline, CDR1 is SQVTM and CDR2 ANQGSEA.

The genes are TRBV30 and TRBJ1-6; TRBD1 might be the D (6 bases). The CDR3 is 16 amino acids. V was cut by 5 bases and J by 9 bases, with 23 bases left in between. CDR1 and CDR2 from the germline V gene are GTSNPN and SVGIG (reference sequence). The CDR3 DNA reads TGTGCCTGGCGACTTGGGATATGGGACATTGTTTCACCCCTCCACTTT. Translated: CAWRLGIWDIVSPLHF.